The 29 T cell receptor beta chains below come from one sample, sequenced in a study of T cells in Graves' hyperthyroidism and ophthalmopathy. Amplified TCR beta CDR3 regions derived from RNA transcripts. Primed by the HTBI set, a first-round RT-PCR was run on the TCR CDR3. TCRdb passed the multiplex PCR reads through MiXCR, listing each CDR3 protein once. The profile shows approximately 640,000 distinct CDR3 sequences, about 45% of them singletons. Sequencing was carried out using peripheral blood or thyroid tissue (not recorded which). Every receptor here comes from an adult man with Graves' disease, either hyperthyroidism or ophthalmopathy (not recorded which).

The table lists this clonotype with many counts. This chain joins TRBV19 and TRBJ2-5, with D possibly TRBD1 on 6 matching bases. Germline CDR1 is LNHDA and CDR2 is SQIVND (reference sequence). CDR3 size: 13 residues. V was cut by 7 bases and J by 5 bases, with 14 bases left in between. The CDR3 loop is CASKAGAEETQYF. The DNA of the CDR3 is TGTGCCAGTAAGGCAGGGGCGGAGGAGACCCAGTACTTC.

This clonotype was observed at least ten times. V and J are TRBV6-5 and TRBJ1-4, with 8 bases matching TRBD1. In germline, CDR1 is MNHEY, CDR2 SVGAGI. The CDR3 loop spans 16 amino acids. The V and J ends lost 4 bases and 6 bases, in that order; junction bases with no gene match: 10. CDR3 amino acids: CASSSRTGREDEKLFF. The CDR3 region has the DNA TGTGCCAGCAGTTCCCGGACAGGGCGAGAGGATGAAAAACTGTTTTTT.

There are a few counts of this clonotype. The chain uses TRBV28 and TRBJ1-2, with a tentative D call TRBD1 (6 bases). CDR1 is MDHEN, CDR2 SYDVKM, per germline. The CDR3 loop spans 14 amino acids. The V end lost 6 bases, the J end lost 7 bases, and 18 bases lay between the germline ends. In nucleotides, the CDR3 is TGTGCCAGCAGGCCTACAGGGCGCGGGGGTGGCTACACCTTC. As protein: CASRPTGRGGGYTF.

This clonotype showed up just once. Just one base apart from a much larger clone, this may be a read error. The CDR3 sequence is CASRPGTVDTEAFF. The CDR3 bases are TGTGCCAGCAGGCCCGGGACAGTGGACACTGAAGCTTTCTTT. The chain uses TRBV7-9 and TRBJ1-1; 7 positions match TRBD1. There are 14 residues in the CDR3. Trimming at V came to 6 bases and at J to 3 bases, leaving 7 bases not matched to a gene. Germline V CDR1 and CDR2: SEHNR, FQNEAQ (reference sequence).

J is TRBJ2-6 and V is TRBV7-3; tentative D call: TRBD2 (6 bases). V was shortened by 5 bases and J by 0 bases, with 11 bases between the two germline ends. From germline, CDR1 is SGHTA and CDR2 FQGTGA. This CDR3 has 16 residues. DNA of the CDR3: TGTGCCAGCAGCCAAGGGAGGAGCTCTGGGGCCAACGTCCTGACTTTC. Amino acid sequence: CASSQGRSSGANVLTF.

This clonotype was observed a few times. The chain joins TRBV25-1 to TRBJ1-6; D remains unclear. Trimming removed 5 bases from V and 0 bases from J, with 8 bases in between. CDR1 MGHDK and CDR2 SYGVNS come from the germline V gene. This CDR3 region has 15 residues. CDR3 in amino acids: CASSPLGSYNSPLHF. As DNA, the CDR3 is TGTGCCAGCAGTCCCCTCGGCTCCTATAATTCACCCCTCCACTTT.

This clonotype was seen many times. This chain's CDR3 is CASSLVGGTGASEQYF. DNA for the CDR3: TGTGCCAGCAGCTTAGTGGGCGGGACTGGGGCCAGCGAGCAGTACTTC. The chain combines TRBV7-2 with TRBJ2-7; D is perhaps TRBD2 (6 bases). V was trimmed by 1 base and J by 6 bases, leaving 19 bases between them. The CDR3 covers 16 residues. CDR1 is SGHTA and CDR2 is FQGNSA in the germline V gene. The full variable domain, completed using reference TRBV7-2 and TRBJ2-7, is GAGVSQSPSNKVTEKGKDVELRCDPISGHTALYWYRQSLGQGLEFLIYFQGNSAPDKSGLPSDRFSAERTGGSVSTLTIQRTQQEDSAVYLCASSLVGGTGASEQYFGPGTRLTVT.

This chain uses TRBV7-3 with TRBJ1-2; 8 nucleotides agree with TRBD1. This CDR3 has 14 residues. The V segment lost 6 bases and the J segment 4 bases; nucleotides outside the gene matches: 7. The germline V gene has CDR1 SGHTA and CDR2 FQGTGA. The CDR3 region is CASRNPGTGYGYTF. In DNA, the CDR3 is TGTGCCAGCAGGAACCCCGGGACAGGCTATGGCTACACCTTC.

The rearrangement uses TRBV24-1 and TRBJ1-5; D is unresolved. Trimming took off 7 bases at V and 1 base at J, with 10 bases between the two ends. The length of the CDR3 is 14 residues. CDR1 is KGHDR and CDR2 is SFDVKD in the germline V gene. Written as DNA, the CDR3 is TGTGCCACCAGCAGTTTATCCAGCAATCAGCCCCAGCATTTT. Amino acid sequence: CATSSLSSNQPQHF.

There are a few counts of this clonotype. This rearrangement joins TRBV12-3 or TRBV12-4 to TRBJ2-7, with TRBD1 identical over 11 bases. The CDR3 has 15 residues. Unmatched junction bases numbered 7, after V lost 2 bases and J lost 7 bases. The CDR3 coding sequence is TGTGCCAGCAGTTTAACCGGGACAGGGGGTTGGGAGCAGTACTTC. Residues: CASSLTGTGGWEQYF.

This clonotype was found many times. The V and J genes are TRBV7-9 and TRBJ1-2, with D possibly being TRBD1 (5 bases). CDR1 and CDR2 from the germline V gene are SEHNR and FQNEAQ (reference sequence). The CDR3 loop spans 14 amino acids. The germline V and J ends were trimmed by 3 bases and 0 bases, with 8 bases remaining between them. The CDR3 DNA reads TGTGCCAGCAGCTTTACAGGCACTAACTATGGCTACACCTTC. Protein product: CASSFTGTNYGYTF.

The V and J genes are TRBV20-1 and TRBJ2-5; 9 bases agree with TRBD1. The CDR3 sequence is 14 residues long. Germline loops: CDR1 DFQATT, CDR2 SNEGSKA (reference sequence). V lost 6 bases to trimming and J lost 7 bases; unmatched junction nucleotides: 12. The CDR3 loop reads CSAKTGGAPGTQYF. CDR3 DNA sequence: TGCAGTGCCAAGACAGGGGGAGCACCGGGGACCCAGTACTTC.

This chain links TRBV19 with TRBJ1-4; D gene uncertain. The V end lost 7 bases, the J end lost 6 bases, and 6 bases lay between the germline ends. The CDR3 is 11 residues long. Germline CDR1 is LNHDA and CDR2 is SQIVND (reference sequence). The CDR3 is CASTIDEKLFF. DNA for the CDR3: TGTGCCAGTACAATAGATGAAAAACTGTTTTTT.

This sequence joins TRBV29-1 and TRBJ1-1; 7 bases align to TRBD1. V was clipped by 7 bases and J by 11 bases; unmatched bases: 10. The CDR3 consists of 11 residues. Germline CDR1 is SQVTM and CDR2 is ANQGSEA. The CDR3 protein is CSARQGGYAFF. CDR3 nucleotides: TGCAGCGCCCGCCAGGGGGGGTATGCTTTCTTT.

The table lists this clonotype with many counts. The rearrangement links TRBV7-8 to TRBJ1-6, with TRBD1 matching over 7 bases. The CDR3 extends over 14 amino acids. CDR1 is SGHVS, CDR2 FQNEAQ, per germline. V was pared by 5 bases and J by 9 bases, with 7 bases of the junction left unmatched. CDR3: CASSATGARSPLHF. Written as DNA, the CDR3 is TGTGCCAGCAGCGCTACAGGGGCTCGTTCACCCCTCCACTTT.

As for this clonotype: One base away lies a much larger clone, so this may be a sequencing read error. V and J are TRBV7-2 and TRBJ2-7, with 7 bases that match TRBD1. The CDR3 contains 14 residues. Germline V gene sequence: CDR1 SGHTA, CDR2 FQGNSA. The V segment lost 5 bases and the J segment 0 bases; nucleotides outside the gene matches: 4. CDR3 loop: CASSRDSSSYEQYF. The CDR3 DNA sequence: TGTGCCAGCAGCCGGGACAGCAGCTCCTACGAGCAGTACTTC. Complete variable domain (other parts from reference TRBV7-2 and TRBJ2-7): GAGVSQSPSNKVTEKGKDVELRCDPISGHTALYWYRQSLGQGLEFLIYFQGNSAPDKSGLPSDRFSAERTGGSVSTLTIQRTQQEDSAVYLCASSRDSSSYEQYFGPGTRLTVT.

The rearrangement uses TRBV10-3 and TRBJ1-5, with D possibly TRBD1 on 5 matching bases. Between the trimmed V and J ends, which lost 10 bases and 0 bases, there was a span of 22 bases. The CDR3 is made up of 17 amino acids. In germline, CDR1 is ENHRY, CDR2 SYGVKD. The CDR3 sequence is CASSPPQGQNSNQPQHF. The CDR3 nucleotides read TGTGCCAGCTCACCACCCCAGGGCCAAAATAGCAATCAGCCCCAGCATTTT.

This clonotype was seen a few times. V and J are TRBV2 and TRBJ1-4, with 9 bases lining up with TRBD1. Germline V gives CDR1 SNHLY, CDR2 FYNNEI. After removal of 5 bases from V and 8 bases from J, the junction contained 6 bases not matched to a gene. There are 14 residues in the CDR3. CDR3: CASSLRTGEEKLFF. CDR3 nucleotide sequence: TGTGCCAGCAGTCTCCGGACAGGGGAAGAAAAACTGTTTTTT.

There are a few counts of this clonotype. The rearrangement links TRBV20-1 to TRBJ1-4; no clear D. Germline-derived CDR1 and CDR2 are DFQATT and SNEGSKA (reference sequence). The CDR3 runs to 16 residues. V was pared by 0 bases and J by 1 base, with 12 bases between. The CDR3 loop is CSARDLGRITNEKLFF. The CDR3 nucleotides read TGCAGTGCTAGAGATCTGGGAAGGATAACTAATGAAAAACTGTTTTTT.

This chain uses TRBV11-3 with TRBJ1-1; 9 nucleotides align to TRBD1. Germline V CDR1 and CDR2: SGHNT, YENEEA. The ends lost 3 bases at V and 3 bases at J; junction bases unmatched: 8. The CDR3 consists of 16 residues. The CDR3 nucleotides are TGTGCCAGCAGCTTTGGGACAGGGTCCTCCGACACTGAAGCTTTCTTT. Residues: CASSFGTGSSDTEAFF.

The gene calls are TRBV29-1 and TRBJ2-7; the D is unclear. The CDR3 spans 12 residues. CDR1 is SQVTM, CDR2 ANQGSEA, per germline. Trimming took off 0 bases at V and 7 bases at J, with 10 bases between the two ends. CDR3 loop: CSVEDPGSEQYF. CDR3 DNA: TGCAGCGTTGAAGATCCAGGAAGTGAGCAGTACTTC.

This sequence joins TRBV2 and TRBJ2-7, with D tentatively TRBD1 (7 bases). V lost 2 bases, J lost 5 bases, and 19 bases lay in between. Germline V lookup: CDR1 SNHLY, CDR2 FYNNEI. CDR3 size: 16 residues. This chain's CDR3 is CASSEQVGQGGHEQYF. The CDR3 DNA reads as TGTGCCAGCAGTGAACAAGTAGGGCAGGGGGGCCACGAGCAGTACTTC.

At least ten counts were recorded for this clonotype. The rearrangement uses TRBV2 and TRBJ2-7; 13 bases match TRBD2. Germline V CDR1 and CDR2: SNHLY, FYNNEI. CDR3 length: 14 residues. Trimming took 6 bases from V and 6 from J; bases not matched to a gene: 5. The CDR3, as DNA: TGTGCCAGCAGCGCCACTAGCGGGGGGGCCGAGCAGTACTTC. It encodes CASSATSGGAEQYF.

Only a few counts were recorded for this clonotype. The chain recombines TRBV5-1 with TRBJ1-2, with D uncertain. Germline V gene sequence: CDR1 SGHRS, CDR2 YFSETQ. The CDR3 contains 12 residues. V was clipped by 0 bases and J by 8 bases, with 8 bases between them. CDR3 sequence (DNA): TGCGCCAGCAGCTTGGCTACCTCGGGCTACACCTTC. Amino acids: CASSLATSGYTF.

The rearrangement links TRBV6-5 to TRBJ1-1; D is unclear. This CDR3 has 15 amino acids. Germline CDR1 MNHEY, CDR2 SVGAGI. Trimming removed 2 bases at V and 1 base at J, with 11 bases between. The CDR3 region has the DNA TGTGCCAGCAGTTACCGACCGGGCGGGAACACTGAAGCTTTCTTT. It encodes CASSYRPGGNTEAFF.

In this sample, this clonotype turned up many times. V gene TRBV2 combines with J gene TRBJ1-2; TRBD1 aligns across 10 bases. J was trimmed by 6 bases and V by 4 bases; bases with no gene match: 11. The germline CDR1 and CDR2 sequences are SNHLY and FYNNEI. This CDR3 has 16 amino acids. CDR3: CASSAISPGQGDGYTF. The CDR3 DNA reads TGTGCCAGCAGTGCCATTTCACCCGGACAGGGGGATGGCTACACCTTC. Complete variable domain (other parts from reference TRBV2 and TRBJ1-2): EPEVTQTPSHQVTQMGQEVILRCVPISNHLYFYWYRQILGQKVEFLVSFYNNEISEKSEIFDDQFSVERPDGSNFTLKIRSTKLEDSAMYFCASSAISPGQGDGYTFGSGTRLTVV.

The chain couples TRBV13 to TRBJ1-2, with D unresolved. This CDR3 comprises 16 residues. V was clipped by 5 bases and J by 2 bases, with 18 bases between them. Per the germline V gene, CDR1 is PRHDT and CDR2 is FYEKMQ (reference sequence). The CDR3 DNA follows: TGTGCCAGCAGCCAAGACCTTGACCCATCCAACTATGGCTACACCTTC. Its translation: CASSQDLDPSNYGYTF.

This clonotype was recorded once. The gene calls are TRBV2 and TRBJ1-3; D ambiguous. Trimming left V 3 bases short and J 8 bases short, with 17 bases between. The germline gives CDR1 SNHLY, CDR2 FYNNEI. The length of the CDR3 is 15 residues. The CDR3 nucleotides are TGTGCCAGCAGTGAGCACCGGGTGGGTGGCTACACCATATATTTT. It encodes CASSEHRVGGYTIYF.

This clonotype was picked up many times. This chain uses TRBV24-1 with TRBJ1-2; D uncertain. V lost 4 bases to trimming and J lost 5 bases, with 10 bases between them. The CDR3 has 13 amino acids. Germline V CDR1 and CDR2: KGHDR, SFDVKD. The CDR3 nucleotides read TGTGCCACCAGTGACCTGGACGGATATGGCTACACCTTC. Protein sequence: CATSDLDGYGYTF.